The 20 T cell receptor beta chains presented below share a single source sample, sequenced in a study of T-cell reconstitution after alpha-beta-depleted transplantation in children. TCRbeta library preparation incorporated unique molecular identifiers. TCRdb fed the PCR reads into MiXCR, producing one record per CDR3 protein. Of 450,000 to 600,000 distinct CDR3 sequences listed, about 30% are singletons. The starting material was PBMCs from the stem cell graft donor, obtained from the stem cell graft. These receptors all come from a human donor who donated a stem cell graft to a child with aplastic anemia.

The CDR3 coding sequence is TGTGCCAGCTCACCCAACAGGGGCGAGCAGTACGTC. Its protein is CASSPNRGEQYV. The genes are TRBV18 and TRBJ2-7; 7 nucleotides align to TRBD1. CDR3 length equals 12 residues. The V gene's germline CDR1 is KGHSH and CDR2 LQKENI. After removal of 3 bases from V and 6 bases from J, the junction contained 2 bases not matched to a gene.

This clonotype has a handful of counts. The gene calls are TRBV7-2 and TRBJ2-3; 7 bases match TRBD2. Germline-derived CDR1 and CDR2 are SGHTA and FQGNSA. V lost 0 bases, J lost 3 bases, and 9 bases stayed unmatched. The CDR3 contains 17 residues. The CDR3 sequence: CASSLALGGGPTDTQYF. The CDR3 bases are TGTGCCAGCAGCTTAGCGCTGGGGGGAGGGCCAACAGATACGCAGTATTTT.

A few counts support this clonotype. The chain recombines TRBV27 with TRBJ2-1; unclear D gene. Germline-derived CDR1 and CDR2 are MNHEY and SMNVEV (reference sequence). The CDR3 loop spans 18 amino acids. Trimming removed 6 bases from V and 7 bases from J, with 28 bases in between. CDR3 in amino acids: CASRERRSGPSERNEQFF. The DNA of the CDR3 is TGTGCCAGCAGAGAAAGAAGATCGGGCCCCTCAGAGAGGAATGAGCAGTTCTTC.

In the case of this clonotype: The CDR3 does not end in the conserved phenylalanine or tryptophan, so this is likely a read error. The V gene is TRBV7-2, the J gene TRBJ2-4; perhaps TRBD1 as D (8 bases). The CDR3 is 17 residues long. Germline loops: CDR1 SGHTA, CDR2 FQGNSA. The V end was cut by 4 bases, the J end by 8 bases, with 24 bases between. The CDR3 nucleotides read TGTGCCAGCAGCTCCCACAGGGCTAGCGGACAGGGATACATTCAGTACCTC. It encodes CASSSHRASGQGYIQYL.

This clonotype was seen only a few times. The chain recombines TRBV29-1 with TRBJ1-4; unclear D gene. Deletions cut 6 bases from V and 8 bases from J, with 10 bases between. The CDR3 runs to 11 residues. The germline gives CDR1 SQVTM, CDR2 ANQGSEA. DNA of the CDR3: TGCAGCGTCCTAGAAGGGGAAAAACTGTTTTTT. Translation gives CSVLEGEKLFF.

The chain combines TRBV6-1 with TRBJ2-7; perhaps TRBD2 as D (6 bases). Between the trimmed V and J ends, which lost 7 bases and 0 bases, there was a span of 13 bases. This CDR3 has 14 residues. Germline V gene sequence: CDR1 MNHNS, CDR2 SASEGT. The CDR3 here is CASTRDLSSYEQYV. The CDR3 region has the DNA TGTGCCAGCACCAGGGACTTAAGCTCCTACGAGCAGTACGTC.

The chain recombines TRBV20-1 with TRBJ2-1; 12 bases map to TRBD2. Germline CDR1 is DFQATT and CDR2 is SNEGSKA (reference sequence). The CDR3 has 15 amino acids. J lost 6 bases, V lost 2 bases, and 5 bases had no gene match. The CDR3 DNA follows: TGCAGTGCTAGATTGACTAGCGGGAGAACCAATGAGCAGTTCTTC. Translation: CSARLTSGRTNEQFF.

The gene calls are TRBV12-3 or TRBV12-4 and TRBJ2-3, with D tentatively TRBD2 (6 bases). The V end was cut by 10 bases, the J end by 0 bases, with 14 bases between. The CDR3 has 14 residues. The CDR3 region is CANSPGLSTDTQYF. DNA for the CDR3: TGTGCCAACTCTCCGGGACTGAGCACAGATACGCAGTATTTT.

The chain employs TRBV18 and TRBJ2-1; D perhaps matches TRBD2 (5 bases). This CDR3 comprises 16 residues. Trimming took off 3 bases at V and 0 bases at J, with 12 bases between the two ends. Looked up from germline, CDR1 is KGHSH and CDR2 is LQKENI. The CDR3 DNA sequence: TGTGCCAGCTCACCTTCGACTAAGATCTCCTACAATGAGCAGTTCTTC. This sequence encodes CASSPSTKISYNEQFF.

In its sample, this clonotype was seen once. J is TRBJ1-1 and V is TRBV7-6; the D is unclear. The V gene's germline CDR1 is SGHVS and CDR2 FNYEAQ. V was shortened by 2 bases and J by 0 bases, with 7 bases between the two germline ends. The CDR3 is 14 residues long. CDR3 loop: CASSLRPMNTEAFF. In nucleotides, the CDR3 is TGTGCCAGCAGCTTAAGACCGATGAACACTGAAGCTTTCTTT.

The sample holds one count of this clonotype. The genes are TRBV30 and TRBJ2-2; 12 bases agree with TRBD1. This CDR3 is built from 18 residues. Germline CDR1 and CDR2: GTSNPN and SVGIG (reference sequence). V gave up 2 bases and J gave up 1 base; unmatched junction bases: 8. The CDR3 here is CAWSRDRGRLGNTGELFF. CDR3 in DNA: TGTGCCTGGAGTCGGGACAGGGGGCGACTGGGGAACACCGGGGAGCTGTTTTTT.

This clonotype appeared a few times. The gene calls are TRBV7-7 and TRBJ2-5, with TRBD1 identical over 7 bases. J was trimmed by 2 bases and V by 0 bases; bases with no gene match: 6. The germline V gene has CDR1 SSHAT and CDR2 FNYEAQ (reference sequence). The CDR3 has 16 amino acids. CDR3 coding DNA: TGTGCCAGCAGCTTAGCCCAGACAGGGTATCAAGAGACCCAGTACTTC. The encoded protein is CASSLAQTGYQETQYF.

This clonotype was seen only a few times. This sequence joins TRBV7-8 and TRBJ2-2; D is possibly TRBD2 (5 bases). The CDR3 spans 17 residues. Per germline, CDR1 SGHVS and CDR2 FQNEAQ. Trimming left V 2 bases short and J 5 bases short, with 18 bases between. DNA for the CDR3: TGTGCCAGCAGCTTATTTAGAGGCGGGTCGAGTACCGGGGAGCTGTTTTTT. Translated: CASSLFRGGSSTGELFF.

In its sample, this clonotype was seen once. This chain joins TRBV7-2 and TRBJ1-5; D is undetermined. The length of the CDR3 is 13 residues. In germline, CDR1 is SGHTA, CDR2 FQGNSA. Between the trimmed V and J ends, which lost 2 bases and 5 bases, there was a span of 7 bases. In DNA, the CDR3 is TGTGCCAGCAGCTTAACATTGGATCAGCCCCAGCATTTT. It translates to CASSLTLDQPQHF.

This clonotype was detected a few times. The chain joins TRBV7-8 to TRBJ2-7; D gene unclear. V gave up 2 bases and J gave up 6 bases, with 8 bases separating them. The CDR3 extends over 12 amino acids. Germline lookup yields CDR1 SGHVS and CDR2 FQNEAQ. CDR3 sequence (DNA): TGTGCCAGCAGCTTATTAAGAAGCGAGCAGTACTTC. This sequence encodes CASSLLRSEQYF. Together with reference TRBV7-8 and TRBJ2-7, the CDR3 gives the full variable domain: GAGVSQSPRYKVAKRGQDVALRCDPISGHVSLFWYQQALGQGPEFLTYFQNEAQLDKSGLPSDRFFAERPEGSVSTLKIQRTQQEDSAVYLCASSLLRSEQYFGPGTRLTVT.

This clonotype has more than one count but fewer than ten. The chain couples TRBV12-3 or TRBV12-4 to TRBJ2-7, with D unclear. The CDR3 extends over 13 amino acids. V was pared by 6 bases and J by 0 bases, with 9 bases between. The CDR3 region has the DNA TGTGCCAGCAGCATCGGGTCCTCCTACGAGCAGTACTTC. Translating it yields CASSIGSSYEQYF.

This clonotype has only a few counts. This sequence joins TRBV4-3 and TRBJ2-3; no clear D gene. Trimming took 0 bases from V and 2 from J, leaving 9 bases between them. CDR1 is LGHNA, CDR2 YSLEER, per germline. The CDR3 covers 15 residues. The CDR3 DNA sequence: TGCGCCAGCAGCCAAGATTCTGGGAACACAGATACGCAGTATTTT. Translation: CASSQDSGNTDTQYF.

In this sample, this clonotype turned up a few times. V is TRBV5-1 and J is TRBJ2-1, with 9 bases fitting TRBD1. V lost 4 bases to trimming and J lost 6 bases; unmatched junction nucleotides: 5. The length of the CDR3 is 14 residues. The germline gives CDR1 SGHRS, CDR2 YFSETQ. In DNA, the CDR3 is TGCGCCAGCAGCCCGGGACAGGGTCGCAATGAGCAGTTCTTC. This sequence encodes CASSPGQGRNEQFF. The full variable domain, with the rest looked up from reference TRBV5-1 and TRBJ2-1, is KAGVTQTPRYLIKTRGQQVTLSCSPISGHRSVSWYQQTPGQGLQFLFEYFSETQRNKGNFPGRFSGRQFSNSRSEMNVSTLELGDSALYLCASSPGQGRNEQFFGPGTRLTVL.

This clonotype was counted only a few times. The chain uses TRBV6-1 and TRBJ2-1; D unresolved. Germline-derived CDR1 and CDR2 are MNHNS and SASEGT. Trimming removed 6 bases at V and 3 bases at J, with 12 bases between. The CDR3 has 14 amino acids. For the CDR3, the DNA is TGTGCCAGCAGGCCCTTTCTTTACTACAATGAGCAGTTCTTC. Encoded protein: CASRPFLYYNEQFF.

This clonotype came up a few times. The chain has TRBV5-1 and TRBJ2-3; unclear D gene. CDR1 is SGHRS and CDR2 is YFSETQ in the germline V gene. V was trimmed by 0 bases and J by 3 bases, leaving 8 bases between them. The CDR3 loop spans 14 amino acids. The CDR3 nucleotides are TGCGCCAGCAGCTTGGCTCAGGTTACAGATACGCAGTATTTT. Translating it yields CASSLAQVTDTQYF.